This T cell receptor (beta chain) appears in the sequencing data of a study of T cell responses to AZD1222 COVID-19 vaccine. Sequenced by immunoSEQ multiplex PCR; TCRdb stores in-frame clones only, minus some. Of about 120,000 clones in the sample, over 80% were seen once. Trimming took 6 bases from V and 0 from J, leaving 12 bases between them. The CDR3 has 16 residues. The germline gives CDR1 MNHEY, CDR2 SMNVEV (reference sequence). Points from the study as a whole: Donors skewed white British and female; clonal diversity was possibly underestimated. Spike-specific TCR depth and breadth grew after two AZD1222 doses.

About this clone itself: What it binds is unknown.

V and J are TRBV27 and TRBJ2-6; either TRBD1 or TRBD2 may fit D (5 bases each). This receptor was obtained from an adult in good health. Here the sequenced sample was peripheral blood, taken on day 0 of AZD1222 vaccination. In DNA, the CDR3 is TGTGCCAGCAGGGGGGAGCTTCTCTCTGGGGCCAACGTCCTGACTTTC. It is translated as CASRGELLSGANVLTF.